The next 8 T cell receptor beta chains were all read from a single sample in a study of blood T cell repertoires in COVID-19. Sequenced by immunoSEQ multiplex PCR; TCRdb stores in-frame clones only, minus some. The sample contains about 100,000 clones, over 90% of which appear only once. The sequenced sample consisted of peripheral blood. Every receptor here comes from a man in his 60s with acute or convalescent COVID-19.

This chain uses TRBV7-2 with TRBJ2-7; no clear D. Germline V CDR1 and CDR2: SGHTA, FQGNSA. With 3 bases removed from V and 5 bases from J, the gap between germline ends came to 11 bases. CDR3 length: 13 residues. In nucleotides, the CDR3 is TGTGCCAGCAGCTTCGGCTTCACTAACGAGCAGTACTTC. It is translated as CASSFGFTNEQYF.

This clone was found once. Here the CDR3 reads CASYRGSSYNEQFF. In DNA, the CDR3 is TGTGCCAGCTATAGGGGGAGCTCCTACAATGAGCAGTTCTTC. This sequence joins TRBV2 and TRBJ2-1, with D maybe TRBD1 (6 bases). The CDR3 is 14 amino acids. Looked up from germline, CDR1 is SNHLY and CDR2 is FYNNEI. Trimming stripped 8 bases from V and 0 bases from J, with 11 bases between.

The CDR3 DNA sequence: TGTGCCAGCAGTGCCAGGGGAGATACGCAGTATTTT. Residues: CASSARGDTQYF. The genes are TRBV27 and TRBJ2-3, with D possibly TRBD1 on 6 matching bases. The CDR3 runs to 12 residues. Germline CDR1 and CDR2: MNHEY and SMNVEV (reference sequence). Trimming shortened V by 5 bases and J by 5 bases, and 8 bases separated the two germline ends.

The chain recombines TRBV2 with TRBJ2-7; maybe TRBD1 (5 bases). Germline V gene sequence: CDR1 SNHLY, CDR2 FYNNEI. The V and J ends lost 8 bases and 2 bases respectively, with 13 bases between them. CDR3 length: 13 residues. The CDR3, as DNA: TGTGCCAGCCTAAAACAGGCAACCTACGAGCAGTACTTC. Its protein is CASLKQATYEQYF.

The chain employs TRBV28 and TRBJ1-4; D not certain. The germline V and J ends were trimmed by 4 bases and 4 bases, with 13 bases remaining between them. This CDR3 has 15 residues. CDR1 and CDR2 (germline): MDHEN, SYDVKM. The CDR3 loop reads CASSSVGVINEKLFF. The DNA for the CDR3 is TGTGCCAGCAGTTCCGTCGGGGTTATTAATGAAAAACTGTTTTTT.

This clone was found once. The CDR3 here is CASSPSILAGVDNEQFF. For the CDR3, the DNA is TGTGCCAGCAGCCCATCCATACTAGCGGGAGTAGACAATGAGCAGTTCTTC. J is TRBJ2-1 and V is TRBV7-3; 11 bases are shared with TRBD2. CDR1 is SGHTA, CDR2 FQGTGA, per germline. This CDR3 is 17 amino acids long. Trimming took 5 bases from V and 5 from J; bases not matched to a gene: 11.

This chain joins TRBV7-3 and TRBJ2-7; 9 bases fit TRBD2. The length of the CDR3 is 15 residues. CDR1 and CDR2 from the germline V gene are SGHTA and FQGTGA. J lost 5 bases, V lost 2 bases, and 7 bases had no gene match. CDR3 loop: CASSLAGGPENEQYF. The CDR3 coding sequence is TGTGCCAGCAGCTTAGCGGGAGGGCCTGAGAACGAGCAGTACTTC.

V usage is TRBV4-3 and J usage is TRBJ2-3; 12 bases agree with TRBD2. The CDR3 has 18 amino acids. Unmatched junction bases numbered 8, after V lost 2 bases and J lost 2 bases. The V gene's germline CDR1 is LGHNA and CDR2 YSLEER. The CDR3 sequence: CASSQTFLAGGYTDTQYF. Here the CDR3 DNA reads TGCGCCAGCAGCCAAACGTTTCTAGCGGGAGGGTACACAGATACGCAGTATTTT.